This TCR beta chain was found in a study of T cells in Graves' hyperthyroidism and ophthalmopathy. The study defined stable Graves' hyperthyroidism as no ophthalmopathy progression within 18 months. Germline loops: CDR1 SGHAT, CDR2 FQNNGV. This CDR3 is built from 14 residues. V lost 5 bases and J 4 bases, leaving 15 bases between the germline ends. As regards this clonotype: Antigen specificity is unknown.

TCR beta CDR3 sequences were amplified from RNA transcripts. During a first-round RT-PCR of the TCR CDR3, the HTBI primer set was used. From the multiplex PCR reads, TCRdb called clonotypes with MiXCR, one entry per CDR3 protein. The repertoire holds 300,000 to 450,000 distinct CDR3 sequences, roughly 14% seen once, with 9.5% to 11% in the top ten. General observations from the study: It was a median around 6 months before onset that the model predicted ophthalmopathy. In blood, most of the thyroid clonotypes expanded above 0.001 were also present.

The chain combines TRBV11-2 with TRBJ2-7; D is perhaps TRBD2 (6 bases). The origin of this receptor is a woman aged 55-75 years with Graves' hyperthyroidism. The sample consisted of blood. The CDR3 DNA reads as TGTGCCAGCAGCGCCCGGGGACTTACTTACGAGCAGTACTTC. Its protein is CASSARGLTYEQYF.